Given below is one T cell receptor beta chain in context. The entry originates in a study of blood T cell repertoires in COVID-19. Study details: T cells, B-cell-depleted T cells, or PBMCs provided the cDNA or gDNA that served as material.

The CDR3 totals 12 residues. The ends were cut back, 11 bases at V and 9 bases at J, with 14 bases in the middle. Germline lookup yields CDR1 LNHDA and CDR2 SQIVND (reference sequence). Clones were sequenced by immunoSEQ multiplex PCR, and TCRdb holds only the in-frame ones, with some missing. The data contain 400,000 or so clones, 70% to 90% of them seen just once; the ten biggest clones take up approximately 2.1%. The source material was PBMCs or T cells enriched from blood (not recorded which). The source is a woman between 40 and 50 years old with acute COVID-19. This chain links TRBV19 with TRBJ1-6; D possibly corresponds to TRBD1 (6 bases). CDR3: CAAGGQGSPLHF. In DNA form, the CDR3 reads TGTGCCGCGGGGGGCCAGGGTTCACCCCTCCACTTT.